Presented here are 30 T cell receptor beta chains from one specimen sequenced in a study of breast tumors, draining lymph nodes, adjacent tissues. One entry per CDR3 protein results from TCRdb running MiXCR on the multiplex PCR reads. The repertoire holds 10,000 to 15,000 distinct CDR3 sequences, just over 70% seen once, with about 45% in the top ten. Sequencing was performed on tumor-adjacent breast tissue. The receptors originated from a female donor with breast cancer. Some clones in this sample may be carry-over from other donors' samples.

The gene calls are TRBV7-6 and TRBJ1-5; a possible D gene is TRBD1 (5 bases). V lost 1 base and J lost 0, with 7 bases in between. The V gene's germline CDR1 is SGHVS and CDR2 FNYEAQ. This CDR3 is built from 15 residues. Here the CDR3 reads CASSLGGDSNQPQHF. The CDR3 DNA sequence: TGTGCCAGCAGCTTAGGAGGGGATAGCAATCAGCCCCAGCATTTT.

The rearrangement links TRBV3-2 to TRBJ2-1; the table's TRBD2 call for D was not verified on the DNA. TRBV3-2 is a known pseudogene. This CDR3 contains 13 residues. DNA for the CDR3: TGTGCCAGCAGCCAGGGACTGAACAATGAGCAGTTCTTC. Translating it yields CASSQGLNNEQFF.

By frequency in the sample, this clonotype is medium-sized. The chain recombines TRBV20-1 with TRBJ2-7; 12 bases align to TRBD2. The CDR3 is 18 residues long. The junction had 10 bases not matched to a gene; V was cut back by 1 base and J by 0 bases. CDR1 DFQATT and CDR2 SNEGSKA come from the germline V gene (reference sequence). CDR3 protein: CSARGLAGVTLSSYEQYF. The CDR3 bases are TGCAGTGCTAGAGGACTAGCGGGGGTGACCCTAAGCTCCTACGAGCAGTACTTC.

In its sample, this clonotype was seen many times. The gene calls are TRBV5-1 and TRBJ2-2, with a tentative D call TRBD1 (6 bases). The CDR3 length is 15 residues. Germline CDR1 is SGHRS and CDR2 is YFSETQ. Trimming shortened V by 0 bases and J by 0 bases, and 6 bases separated the two germline ends. The CDR3 coding sequence is TGCGCCAGCAGCTTGGGGGACACGAACACCGGGGAGCTGTTTTTT. Translating gives CASSLGDTNTGELFF.

At least ten counts were recorded for this clonotype. The V gene is TRBV18, the J gene TRBJ2-5; no reliable D call. V was trimmed by 3 bases and J by 2 bases, leaving 13 bases between them. This CDR3 contains 15 residues. CDR1 KGHSH and CDR2 LQKENI come from the germline V gene. DNA of the CDR3: TGTGCCAGCTCACCGGAGATAGATATGCAAGAGACCCAGTACTTC. Its translation is CASSPEIDMQETQYF.

Relative to its sample, this clonotype is large. The genes are TRBV9 and TRBJ1-6; TRBD1 might be the D (5 bases). Germline CDR1 is SGDLS and CDR2 is YYNGEE. CDR3 length equals 16 residues. Trimming shortened V by 0 bases and J by 5 bases, and 12 bases separated the two germline ends. The CDR3, as DNA: TGTGCCAGCAGCGTAGGCGGGACCGGAGATAATTCACCCCTCCACTTT. It codes for CASSVGGTGDNSPLHF.

The V and J genes are TRBV15 and TRBJ2-1; 7 bases fit TRBD2. This CDR3 has 15 amino acids. CDR1 LNHNV and CDR2 YYDKDF come from the germline V gene (reference sequence). With 0 bases clipped from V and 10 bases from J, the junction kept 9 bases outside the gene matches. CDR3 residues: CATSRDLGGGREQFF. CDR3 nucleotides: TGTGCCACCAGCAGAGATCTCGGGGGAGGGCGCGAGCAGTTCTTC. Complete variable domain (other parts from reference TRBV15 and TRBJ2-1): DAMVIQNPRYQVTQFGKPVTLSCSQTLNHNVMYWYQQKSSQAPKLLFHYYDKDFNNEADTPDNFQSRRPNTSFCFLDIRSPGLGDTAMYLCATSRDLGGGREQFFGPGTRLTVL.

CDR3 loop: CASSIDGGHNSYNEQFF. CDR3 in DNA: TGTGCCAGTAGTATAGATGGGGGACACAACTCCTACAATGAGCAGTTCTTC. V and J are TRBV19 and TRBJ2-1; tentatively, D is TRBD1 (6 bases). The CDR3 consists of 17 residues. The germline V and J ends were trimmed by 0 bases and 0 bases, with 12 bases remaining between them. Germline CDR1 and CDR2: LNHDA and SQIVND (reference sequence).

V is TRBV11-2 and J is TRBJ1-2; D remains unclear. This CDR3 region has 12 residues. Trimming cost V 2 bases and J 7 bases, with 8 bases left between them. Germline V lookup: CDR1 SGHAT, CDR2 FQNNGV. This CDR3 reads CASSLSGVGYTF. In nucleotides, the CDR3 is TGTGCCAGCAGCTTAAGTGGGGTTGGCTACACCTTC.

In its sample, this clonotype is medium-sized (0.01 to 0.1%). The rearrangement uses TRBV20-1 and TRBJ2-3; 9 bases are a match to TRBD2. The germline V gene has CDR1 DFQATT and CDR2 SNEGSKA (reference sequence). The CDR3 runs to 15 residues. Germline trimming cut 1 base from V and 4 bases from J; bases unmatched to any gene: 6. CDR3 in amino acids: CSARGASGNADTQYF. For the CDR3, the DNA is TGCAGTGCTAGAGGGGCTAGCGGGAACGCAGATACGCAGTATTTT.

CDR3 coding DNA: TGTGCCAGCAGAGAATCCGGGACAGGGTCCTACAATGAGCAGTTCTTC. It encodes CASRESGTGSYNEQFF. V is TRBV6-2 or TRBV6-3 and J is TRBJ2-1, with 9 bases lining up with TRBD1. The length of the CDR3 is 16 residues. Trimming took 6 bases from V and 1 from J; bases not matched to a gene: 7. Germline V gives CDR1 MNHEY, CDR2 SVGEGT.

The V gene is TRBV5-1, the J gene TRBJ2-2; a possible D gene is TRBD1 (5 bases). CDR1 SGHRS and CDR2 YFSETQ come from the germline V gene. The CDR3 runs 14 residues. With 4 bases removed from V and 0 bases from J, the gap between germline ends came to 7 bases. The CDR3 DNA is TGCGCCAGCAGCAAGACAGCGAACACCGGGGAGCTGTTTTTT. Protein: CASSKTANTGELFF.

This clonotype was counted a single time. This chain joins TRBV7-9 and TRBJ2-7; D might be TRBD1 or TRBD2, each matching 5 bases. V lost 10 bases, J lost 0 bases, and 13 bases lay in between. Germline V CDR1 and CDR2: SEHNR, FQNEAQ (reference sequence). The CDR3 spans 13 residues. The CDR3 loop is CATLGENSYEQYF. The CDR3 DNA reads TGTGCCACCCTGGGGGAGAACTCCTACGAGCAGTACTTC.

This rearrangement joins TRBV5-1 to TRBJ2-1, with D maybe TRBD1 (5 bases). V lost 0 bases and J 5 bases, leaving 6 bases between the germline ends. The CDR3 is 13 amino acids. The germline V gene has CDR1 SGHRS and CDR2 YFSETQ. The CDR3 loop reads CASSLGRDNEQFF. DNA of the CDR3: TGCGCCAGCAGCTTGGGCAGGGACAATGAGCAGTTCTTC. Supplemented by reference TRBV5-1 and TRBJ2-1, the full variable domain reads KAGVTQTPRYLIKTRGQQVTLSCSPISGHRSVSWYQQTPGQGLQFLFEYFSETQRNKGNFPGRFSGRQFSNSRSEMNVSTLELGDSALYLCASSLGRDNEQFFGPGTRLTVL.

This clonotype has a count of ten or more. The V and J genes are TRBV6-6 and TRBJ2-1, with D tentatively TRBD2 (5 bases). Per the germline V gene, CDR1 is MNHNY and CDR2 is SVGAGI (reference sequence). Trimming stripped 10 bases from V and 9 bases from J, with 16 bases between. The CDR3 is made up of 12 amino acids. CDR3 residues: CATEIREGEQFF. In DNA form, the CDR3 reads TGTGCCACCGAAATTCGCGAGGGTGAGCAGTTCTTC.

CDR3 amino acids: CASSLRQDYEQYF. The CDR3 bases are TGTGCCAGCAGCCTCCGACAGGACTACGAGCAGTACTTC. The chain links TRBV7-2 to TRBJ2-7; a weak D match, TRBD1 (6 bases). Germline CDR1 is SGHTA and CDR2 is FQGNSA. This CDR3 region has 13 residues. Trimming cost V 5 bases and J 3 bases, with 11 bases left between them.

V and J are TRBV4-3 and TRBJ2-7; 12 nucleotides line up with TRBD2. The CDR3 length is 16 residues. The V gene end was trimmed by 1 base and the J gene end by 3 bases; junction bases not matched to a gene: 4. Germline lookup yields CDR1 LGHNA and CDR2 YSLEER. CDR3 nucleotides: TGCGCCAGCAGCCAAGTTAGGACTAGCGGGATCTACGAGCAGTACTTC. Translating it yields CASSQVRTSGIYEQYF.

The rearrangement joins TRBV6-6 to TRBJ2-5, with D tentatively TRBD2 (5 bases). This CDR3 spans 15 amino acids. Germline lookup yields CDR1 MNHNY and CDR2 SVGAGI (reference sequence). V lost 6 bases, J lost 5 bases, and 19 bases lay in between. This chain's CDR3 is CASRPHALALETQYF. DNA for the CDR3: TGTGCCAGCAGACCCCACGCCCTAGCCCTGGAGACCCAGTACTTC.

The chain links TRBV5-5 to TRBJ1-2; the match to TRBD1 covers 8 bases. The trim removed 4 bases at V and 8 bases at J, leaving 7 bases unmatched. Germline lookup yields CDR1 SGHKS and CDR2 YYEKEE (reference sequence). The CDR3 contains 13 residues. For the CDR3, the DNA is TGTGCCAGCAGCGCACAGGGGGTTGGCGGCTACACCTTC. Translating gives CASSAQGVGGYTF.

The rearrangement uses TRBV7-2 and TRBJ2-3, with D tentatively TRBD2 (6 bases). Trimming shortened V by 5 bases and J by 2 bases, and 11 bases separated the two germline ends. Germline values: CDR1 SGHTA, CDR2 FQGNSA. This CDR3 contains 14 residues. CDR3 sequence reads: CASSPLATTDTQYF. The CDR3 region has the DNA TGTGCCAGCAGCCCCCTAGCGACCACAGATACGCAGTATTTT.

The chain links TRBV6-6 to TRBJ2-7; 9 bases map to TRBD1. There are 15 residues in the CDR3. Trimming took 6 bases from V and 3 from J; bases not matched to a gene: 9. The germline V gene has CDR1 MNHNY and CDR2 SVGAGI (reference sequence). In DNA form, the CDR3 reads TGTGCCAGCAGACCCCCGGGACAGGGTAACTACGAGCAGTACTTC. Its translation: CASRPPGQGNYEQYF.

CDR3: CASSLTGGGEKLFF. For the CDR3, the DNA is TGTGCCAGCAGCTTGACAGGGGGCGGTGAAAAACTGTTTTTT. V gene TRBV5-4 combines with J gene TRBJ1-4, with 9 bases identical to TRBD1. J gave up 7 bases and V 1 base, and 2 bases lay outside the gene matches. The CDR3 spans 14 residues. Germline values: CDR1 SGHNT, CDR2 YYREEE (reference sequence).

This chain links TRBV7-8 with TRBJ1-4; D not certain. V was pared by 3 bases and J by 0 bases, with 5 bases between. CDR1 and CDR2 (germline): SGHVS, FQNEAQ. The CDR3 covers 14 residues. CDR3 sequence: CASSFTATNEKLFF. CDR3 nucleotides: TGTGCCAGCAGCTTTACAGCAACTAATGAAAAACTGTTTTTT.

The chain couples TRBV7-2 to TRBJ2-7, with D perhaps matching TRBD1 (6 bases). The CDR3 length is 13 residues. V dropped 5 bases and J dropped 6 bases, with 14 bases sitting between them. The germline V gene has CDR1 SGHTA and CDR2 FQGNSA. The CDR3 spells CASSPTQGIEQYF. The CDR3 DNA reads as TGTGCCAGCAGCCCCACACAGGGAATCGAGCAGTACTTC.

The chain is built from TRBV30 and TRBJ1-3; D not resolved. V was pared by 1 base and J by 4 bases, with 8 bases between. CDR3 size: 13 residues. CDR1 and CDR2 (germline): GTSNPN, SVGIG (reference sequence). In DNA form, the CDR3 reads TGTGCCTGGAGTGAGGACTCGGGAAACACCATATATTTT. Translation: CAWSEDSGNTIYF.

The rearrangement joins TRBV29-1 to TRBJ2-7, with 7 bases identical to TRBD2. The CDR3 extends over 15 amino acids. CDR1 SQVTM and CDR2 ANQGSEA come from the germline V gene. Trimming cost V 1 base and J 0 bases; bases outside gene matches: 6. The CDR3 sequence: CSVEVALAASYEQYF. CDR3 DNA: TGCAGCGTTGAAGTCGCCCTAGCGGCCTCCTACGAGCAGTACTTC.

J is TRBJ1-4 and V is TRBV29-1; no clear D gene. The ends were cut back, 4 bases at V and 3 bases at J, with 12 bases in the middle. The germline CDR1 and CDR2 sequences are SQVTM and ANQGSEA. CDR3 size: 14 residues. Written as DNA, the CDR3 is TGCAGCGTTGGATCATTGGGTCCTAATGAAAAACTGTTTTTT. The encoded protein is CSVGSLGPNEKLFF.

This chain joins TRBV28 and TRBJ1-4; D is possibly TRBD1 (5 bases). The CDR3 runs to 15 residues. V lost 6 bases and J 8 bases, leaving 19 bases between the germline ends. Germline assignment: CDR1 MDHEN and CDR2 SYDVKM. The CDR3 DNA is TGTGCCAGCAGAACCCCCGCCAGGGATAGGGAAAAACTGTTTTTT. As protein: CASRTPARDREKLFF. The full variable domain, with the rest looked up from reference TRBV28 and TRBJ1-4, is DVKVTQSSRYLVKRTGEKVFLECVQDMDHENMFWYRQDPGLGLRLIYFSYDVKMKEKGDIPEGYSVSREKKERFSLILESASTNQTSMYLCASRTPARDREKLFFGSGTQLSVL.

CDR3 nucleotide sequence: TGTGCCAGCAGCACACCGGGGGCCAGCCTATACGAGCAGTACTTC. As protein: CASSTPGASLYEQYF. The chain recombines TRBV11-3 with TRBJ2-7; either TRBD1 or TRBD2 may supply D (6 bases each). The V gene's germline CDR1 is SGHNT and CDR2 YENEEA. With 5 bases removed from V and 4 bases from J, the gap between germline ends came to 18 bases. CDR3 size: 15 residues.

The rearrangement links TRBV29-1 to TRBJ2-7; the match to TRBD1 covers 9 bases. The V gene's germline CDR1 is SQVTM and CDR2 ANQGSEA. The V segment lost 7 bases and the J segment 8 bases; nucleotides outside the gene matches: 12. The CDR3 extends over 13 amino acids. The CDR3 sequence is CSGANRGLGQQYF. The CDR3 DNA sequence: TGCAGCGGAGCAAACAGGGGGCTTGGGCAGCAGTACTTC.